The T cell receptor (beta chain) under discussion was sequenced for a study of cytomegalovirus exposure and HLA in healthy donors. The study's findings and limits: Per published reports, the classifier diagnosed cytomegalovirus status with high specificity and sensitivity. Reports indicate that TCR beta sequences accurately predicted the HLA-A and HLA-B alleles of most subjects.

Note on this clone: Its antigen is still unknown.

The PCR had 60 Vbeta and 13 Jbeta primers. TCRdb's copy holds only in-frame clones and misses some; the assay was immunoSEQ multiplex PCR. The sample records some 170,000 clones, roughly 80% being singletons. V shed 0 bases and J shed 5 bases, with 14 bases lying between them. CDR3 length equals 15 residues. Per the germline V gene, CDR1 is SGDLS and CDR2 is YYNGEE. The receptor was derived from a man aged 25-45 years in good health and CMV-seronegative. The chain employs TRBV9 and TRBJ2-5, with D possibly matching TRBD2 (6 bases). The sample comprised PBMCs. CDR3 in amino acids: CASSVAGGSLETQYF. CDR3 nucleotide sequence: TGTGCCAGCAGCGTAGCCGGGGGATCACTGGAGACCCAGTACTTC.